The 2 T cell receptor beta chains below come from one sample, sequenced in a study of blood T cell repertoires in COVID-19. The assay was immunoSEQ multiplex PCR, and TCRdb's table has in-frame clones only and misses some. The repertoire holds about 330,000 clones, with over 70% as singletons. Sequenced material: PBMCs or T cells enriched from blood (not recorded which). These receptors came from a young man who had recovered from COVID-19.

This rearrangement joins TRBV30 to TRBJ2-1, with a weak D call TRBD2 (5 bases). CDR3 length: 12 amino acids. Per germline, CDR1 GTSNPN and CDR2 SVGIG (reference sequence). V was pared by 4 bases and J by 6 bases, with 10 bases between. CDR3 in amino acids: CAWTSYFNEQFF. The CDR3 DNA reads as TGTGCCTGGACTAGCTATTTCAATGAGCAGTTCTTC.

This chain links TRBV19 with TRBJ2-7; 13 bases are a match to TRBD2. CDR1 LNHDA and CDR2 SQIVND come from the germline V gene (reference sequence). V trimming: 5 bases; J trimming: 4 bases; junction bases outside the gene matches: 11. CDR3 size: 17 residues. The CDR3 loop reads CASSPNGPGLAGYEQYF. In DNA, the CDR3 is TGTGCCAGTAGTCCTAATGGCCCGGGACTAGCGGGGTACGAGCAGTACTTC.